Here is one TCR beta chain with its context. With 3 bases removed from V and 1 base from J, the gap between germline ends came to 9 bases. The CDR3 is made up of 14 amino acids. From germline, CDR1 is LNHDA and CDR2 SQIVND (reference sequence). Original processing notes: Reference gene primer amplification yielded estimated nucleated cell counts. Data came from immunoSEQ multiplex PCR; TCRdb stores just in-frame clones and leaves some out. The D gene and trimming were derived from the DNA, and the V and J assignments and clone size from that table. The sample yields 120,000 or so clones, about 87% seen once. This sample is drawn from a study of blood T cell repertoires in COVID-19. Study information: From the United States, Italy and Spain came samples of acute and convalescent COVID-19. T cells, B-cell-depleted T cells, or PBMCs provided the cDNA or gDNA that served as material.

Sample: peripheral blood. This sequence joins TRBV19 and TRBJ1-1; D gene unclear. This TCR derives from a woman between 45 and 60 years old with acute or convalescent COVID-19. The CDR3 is CASSMVIQNTEAFF. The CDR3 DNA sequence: TGTGCCAGTAGTATGGTGATACAGAACACTGAAGCTTTCTTT.